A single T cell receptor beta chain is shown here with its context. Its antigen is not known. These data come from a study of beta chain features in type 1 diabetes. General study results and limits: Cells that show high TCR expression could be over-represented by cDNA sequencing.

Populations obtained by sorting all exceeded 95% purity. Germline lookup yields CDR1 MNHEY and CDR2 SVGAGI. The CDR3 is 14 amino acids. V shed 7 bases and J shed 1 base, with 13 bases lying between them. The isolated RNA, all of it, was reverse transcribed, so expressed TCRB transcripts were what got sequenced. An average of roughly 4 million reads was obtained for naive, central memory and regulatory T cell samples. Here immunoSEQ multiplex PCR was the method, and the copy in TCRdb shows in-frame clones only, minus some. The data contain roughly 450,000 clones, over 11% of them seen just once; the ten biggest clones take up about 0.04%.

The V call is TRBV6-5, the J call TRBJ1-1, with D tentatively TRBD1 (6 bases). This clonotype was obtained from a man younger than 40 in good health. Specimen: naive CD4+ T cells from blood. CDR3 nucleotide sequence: TGTGCCAGCACTGACAGGTTCACGAACACTGAAGCTTTCTTT. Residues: CASTDRFTNTEAFF.